These T cell receptor beta chains were read from a single sample in a study of T cell repertoires in cytomegalovirus infection. TCRdb passed the reads through MiXCR, listing each CDR3 protein once. The data show about 920,000 distinct CDR3 sequences, 25% to 40% seen once. Their antigens are not known. Sequencing used cultured CD8+ T cells from PBMCs, obtained from culture after CMV antigen stimulation. These receptors originate from a human donor in good health (CMV status not recorded). Some clones in this sample may be carry-over from other donors' samples. Each CDR3 is given with its conserved first and last residue. The D gene is left open where the match is weak. The size of a clone is reported for some rows only, either as once, few or many, or as a class for expanded clones.

V gene	D gene	J gene	clone size	CDR3 DNA	CDR3 protein
TRBV7-9	TRBD1	TRBJ1-1	many	TGTGCCAGCAGCCTGATACAGGGGATGAACACTGAAGCTTTCTTT	CASSLIQGMNTEAFF
TRBV28	.	TRBJ2-1	few	TGTGCCAGCACCCGACACGACAATGAGCAGTTCTTC	CASTRHDNEQFF
TRBV14	.	TRBJ1-1	.	TGTGCCAGCAGCCAAGATAACCCCGGGACCGCATACCTGAACACTGAAGCTTTCTTT	CASSQDNPGTAYLNTEAFF
TRBV7-4	.	TRBJ1-5	once	TGTGCCAGCAGCCGTGCGGGATCCAATCAGCCCCAGCATTTT	CASSRAGSNQPQHF
TRBV27	.	TRBJ1-1	.	TGTGCCAGCAGTTATTCAGGGAAATCAGCTTTCTTT	CASSYSGKSAFF
TRBV7-6	.	TRBJ1-1	few	TGTGCCAGCAGCTTAGCGGGACGTGGTGGCACTGAAGCTTTCTTT	CASSLAGRGGTEAFF
TRBV6-5	.	TRBJ1-2	few	TGTGCCAGCAGTTACTCGATACCACTTGGAGATGGCTACACCTTC	CASSYSIPLGDGYTF
TRBV7-2	TRBD1	TRBJ2-7	many	TGTGCCAGCACCCCTTACACAGGGGGCTACGAGCAGTACTTC	CASTPYTGGYEQYF
TRBV6-6	.	TRBJ2-3	few	TGTGCCAGCAGTTCGTCTCTTCGCACAGATACGCAGTATTTT	CASSSSLRTDTQYF
TRBV7-8	.	TRBJ2-1	many	TGTGCCAGCAGCTTCGTTGGGCCTTACAATGAGCAGTTCTTC	CASSFVGPYNEQFF
TRBV7-9	.	TRBJ1-2	.	TGTGCCAGCAGCTTCGAAGTTGAGGCGGATGGCTACACCTTC	CASSFEVEADGYTF
TRBV19	.	TRBJ1-4	once	TGTGCCAGTAGTATGGTCAGGAATGAAAAACTGTTTTTT	CASSMVRNEKLFF
TRBV28	.	TRBJ1-1	few	TGTGCCAGCAGTAAGGGGCCTACTGAAGCTTTCTTT	CASSKGPTEAFF
TRBV19	.	TRBJ2-2	few	TGTGCCAGTAGTATTGACACCGGGGAGCTGTTTTTT	CASSIDTGELFF
TRBV20-1	.	TRBJ2-7	.	TGCAGTCCCCCCAAGTGCGGGACGGGATCCTACGAGCAGTACTTC	CSPPKCGTGSYEQYF
TRBV19	TRBD2	TRBJ2-1	.	TGTGCCATTTCTAGCGGCCCAAGGCAGTTCTTC	CAISSGPRQFF
TRBV28	TRBD2	TRBJ2-1	.	TGTGCCAGCAGCTCTAGCGGGGGGAGAACCTACAATGAGCAGTTCTTC	CASSSSGGRTYNEQFF
TRBV27	TRBD1	TRBJ2-2	few	TGTGCCAGCCTATCCACAGGGGATTGGACCGGGGAGCTGTTTTTT	CASLSTGDWTGELFF
TRBV10-3	TRBD1	TRBJ1-1	.	TGTGCCATCAGTGATTCCGGACAGGCTGAAGCTTTCTTT	CAISDSGQAEAFF
TRBV27	TRBD2	TRBJ2-3	few	TGTGCCAGCAGTTTTATAGCGGGACCTAGCACAGATACGCAGTATTTT	CASSFIAGPSTDTQYF
TRBV2	TRBD1	TRBJ2-5	.	TGTGCCATTGAGACAGGGGGCTTGGAGACCCAGTACTTC	CAIETGGLETQYF
TRBV4-1	.	TRBJ2-7	.	TGCGCCAACATCAAGGACAACGAGCAGTACTTC	CANIKDNEQYF
TRBV12-3/TRBV12-4	.	TRBJ1-6	.	TGTGCCAGCAGTTTCGCGGTATCCTATAATTCACCCCTCCACTTT	CASSFAVSYNSPLHF
TRBV19	TRBD1	TRBJ1-2	.	TGTGCCACGCGGGACAGCTATGGCTACACCTTC	CATRDSYGYTF
TRBV6-1	.	TRBJ1-6	many	TGTGCCAGCAGCGAGGGGAATTCACCCCTCCACTTT	CASSEGNSPLHF
TRBV11-2	.	TRBJ2-1	few	TGTGCCAGCGATGAAGGTCCGGCATACAATGAGCAGTTCTTC	CASDEGPAYNEQFF
TRBV7-2	.	TRBJ1-5	few	TGTGCCAGCAGCCAAAATCAGCTCAATCAGCCCCAGCATTTT	CASSQNQLNQPQHF
TRBV4-2	.	TRBJ2-3	.	TGTGCCAGCAGTTTCCCTGAGGGTGGTGCAGCAGATACGCAGTATTTT	CASSFPEGGAADTQYF
TRBV7-9	.	TRBJ2-5	many	TGTGCCAGCAGCTTAGTTGGGGGGAGCCAAGAGACCCAGTACTTC	CASSLVGGSQETQYF
TRBV27	.	TRBJ1-2	few	TGTGCCAGCAGTTTAATCGGGGCCGGAGCTAACTATGGCTACACCTTC	CASSLIGAGANYGYTF
TRBV7-6	.	TRBJ1-1	many	TGTGCCAGCAGCTCGGACGGTGAAGCTTTCTTT	CASSSDGEAFF
TRBV28	.	TRBJ1-5	.	TGTGCCAGCAGTTTAGTTTGGGGGGCGCGGGAGCCCCAGCATTTT	CASSLVWGAREPQHF
TRBV12-3/TRBV12-4	.	TRBJ2-2	.	TGTGCCAGCAGTTTATTTGGACAGTCCGGGGAGCTGTTTTTT	CASSLFGQSGELFF
TRBV27	.	TRBJ2-5	few	TGTGCCAGCACCACGGGGCGGGACCCACAAGAGACCCAGTACTTC	CASTTGRDPQETQYF
TRBV6-1	.	TRBJ2-2	many	TGTGCCGAGGGGGAAGTAGAGCTGTTTTTT	CAEGEVELFF
TRBV5-4	.	TRBJ1-1	few	TGTGCCAGCAGCTTGGCCGTGGGGTCAGAAGCTTTCTTT	CASSLAVGSEAFF
TRBV7-9	.	TRBJ2-7	few	TGTGCCAGCAGCTTAGGGCAGGGGATATACTACGAGCAGTACTTC	CASSLGQGIYYEQYF
TRBV6-1	TRBD2	TRBJ2-1	.	TGTGCCAGCAGTGAAATAGAGCGGGGGGCCAACAATGAGCAGTTCTTC	CASSEIERGANNEQFF
TRBV9	.	TRBJ2-1	.	TGTGCCAGCAGCGTATCAGGGGCGGCGGGCAATGAGCAGTTCTTC	CASSVSGAAGNEQFF
TRBV2	.	TRBJ1-2	few	TGTGCCAGCAGTGGGACCCTCTATGGCTACACCTTC	CASSGTLYGYTF
TRBV9	.	TRBJ1-1	.	TGTGCCAGCAGCCCCCGGGGAGATATGGCCACTGAAGCTTTCTTT	CASSPRGDMATEAFF
TRBV2	.	TRBJ2-3	few	TGTGCCAGCTACAAGCGGGCCGGCTCCACAGATACGCAGTATTTT	CASYKRAGSTDTQYF
TRBV12-3/TRBV12-4	.	TRBJ2-3	few	TGTGCCAGCAGTTTAGGTCGCGGGGACCTCACAGATACGCAGTATTTT	CASSLGRGDLTDTQYF
TRBV6-2/TRBV6-3	TRBD1	TRBJ1-1	.	TGTGCCAGCAGCCCAGCCTCAACAGGGGGCACTGAAGCTTTCTTT	CASSPASTGGTEAFF
TRBV6-8	.	TRBJ1-5	.	TGTGCCAGCAGTTACTCGATGGGTAGCAATCAGCCCCAGCATTTT	CASSYSMGSNQPQHF
TRBV10-2	.	TRBJ2-4	.	TGCGCCAGCAGTGAGTCTCCAGAGACCAGAGGCAAAAACATTCAGTACTTC	CASSESPETRGKNIQYF
TRBV6-2/TRBV6-3	TRBD2	TRBJ2-1	.	TGTGCCAGCAGTTTAGGGTGGGACTATCTTTCCTACAATGAGCAGTTCTTC	CASSLGWDYLSYNEQFF
TRBV11-2	TRBD1	TRBJ1-4	.	TGTGCCAGCAGCCCGCATCCCGGGACAGGGGATAAACTGTTTTTT	CASSPHPGTGDKLFF
TRBV27	TRBD1	TRBJ2-4	.	TGTGCCAGCAGTTTATGGGGACAGGGAGGTACCAAAAACATTCAGTACTTC	CASSLWGQGGTKNIQYF